This T cell receptor (beta chain) was sequenced for a study of blood T cell repertoires in COVID-19. Across the study: Whether acute or convalescent, the COVID-19 samples came from the United States, Italy and Spain. PBMCs, B-cell-depleted T cells, or T cells provided the cDNA or gDNA that made up the material.

As processed by the authors: It was from reference gene primer amplification that nucleated cell counts were estimated. The data were produced by immunoSEQ multiplex PCR, yet TCRdb's version contains in-frame clones alone and is incomplete. Clonal size and the V and J genes are those of that table, whereas D and trimming came from the DNA. Among around 12,000 clones listed, around 90% were seen once. Germline V lookup: CDR1 MNHEY, CDR2 SMNVEV (reference sequence). This CDR3 contains 14 residues. V was clipped by 2 bases and J by 6 bases; unmatched bases: 4. This clonotype was sampled from a human donor in a cohort sampled during active COVID-19. The sequencing input was peripheral blood. The gene calls are TRBV27 and TRBJ2-3; TRBD2 aligns across 8 bases. The CDR3 region is CASSLNPSGDTQYF. The CDR3 coding sequence is TGTGCCAGCAGTTTAAACCCTAGCGGGGATACGCAGTATTTT.